A selection of T cell receptor beta chains follows, all from one sample in a study of shared clonotypes between healthy human individuals. Libraries were prepared by immunoSEQ multiplex PCR; TCRdb keeps only in-frame clonotypes and omits some of them. The sample comprises over a million clones, 65% to 80% of which are singletons, and approximately 1.5% rests with the top ten. Material: memory CD4+ T cells sorted from blood. All receptors derive from a man between 18 and 35 years old in good health. Each CDR3 is given with its conserved first and last residue.

V gene: TRBV11-2; J gene: TRBJ2-3; CDR3 protein: CASSLEENTQYF
V gene: TRBV7-2; J gene: TRBJ2-7; CDR3 protein: CASGLQGSDYEQYF
V gene: TRBV11-2; J gene: TRBJ2-7; CDR3 protein: CASSPGLSGGGNEQYF
V gene: TRBV9; J gene: TRBJ1-6; CDR3 protein: CASSQDSRGSPLHF
V gene: TRBV2; J gene: TRBJ1-3; CDR3 protein: CASSPNTASGNTIYF
V gene: TRBV7-2; J gene: TRBJ1-6; CDR3 protein: CASSQQGRNSPLHF
V gene: TRBV28; J gene: TRBJ2-6; CDR3 protein: CASGGGAGANVLTF
V gene: TRBV4-1; J gene: TRBJ1-2; CDR3 protein: CASSRGGQGARNGYTF
V gene: TRBV2; J gene: TRBJ2-2; CDR3 protein: CASRQTNTGELFF
V gene: TRBV30; J gene: TRBJ2-3; CDR3 protein: CAWSVVRTSGGTDTQYF
V gene: TRBV19; J gene: TRBJ2-2; CDR3 protein: CASHKVRIQGTGELFF
V gene: TRBV19; J gene: TRBJ2-1; CDR3 protein: CASSISGGGANEQFF
V gene: TRBV7-6; J gene: TRBJ2-7; CDR3 protein: CASSLAQTSGMGEQYF
V gene: TRBV19; J gene: TRBJ2-5; CDR3 protein: CASSQPSGSQETQYF
V gene: TRBV28; J gene: TRBJ2-7; CDR3 protein: CASSLSSLDGGLYEQYF
V gene: TRBV5-6; J gene: TRBJ2-3; CDR3 protein: CASSTETSGYTDTQYF
V gene: TRBV19; J gene: TRBJ2-7; CDR3 protein: CASSFQGTEQYF
V gene: TRBV28; J gene: TRBJ1-5; CDR3 protein: CASSLAQVLEPQHF
V gene: TRBV14; J gene: TRBJ2-7; CDR3 protein: CASSQGVEQYF
V gene: TRBV11-2; J gene: TRBJ2-5; CDR3 protein: CASSPNRGLANQETQYF
V gene: TRBV7-9; J gene: TRBJ1-1; CDR3 protein: CASSKTGANTEAFF
V gene: TRBV30; J gene: TRBJ2-7; CDR3 protein: CAWKMATTYEQYF
V gene: TRBV7-2; J gene: TRBJ2-3; CDR3 protein: CASSSQLAGGADTQYF
V gene: TRBV19; J gene: TRBJ2-5; CDR3 protein: CASSIMQGETQYF
V gene: TRBV2; J gene: TRBJ2-7; CDR3 protein: CASKRGGSSYEQYF
V gene: TRBV19; J gene: TRBJ1-5; CDR3 protein: CASRTRTGGMGQPQHF
V gene: TRBV2; J gene: TRBJ1-5; CDR3 protein: CASSRQGSQPQHF
V gene: TRBV11-2; J gene: TRBJ2-7; CDR3 protein: CASSLIRTGGAYEQYF
V gene: TRBV5-1; J gene: TRBJ2-4; CDR3 protein: CASSQRGGQAKNIQYF
V gene: TRBV6-1; J gene: TRBJ1-6; CDR3 protein: CASNLDRDPNSPLHF
V gene: TRBV2; J gene: TRBJ1-6; CDR3 protein: CASSLDRGLSPLHF
V gene: TRBV2; J gene: TRBJ2-1; CDR3 protein: CASSQAASGRAVEQFF
V gene: TRBV2; J gene: TRBJ1-3; CDR3 protein: CASSLDGGSGNTIYF
V gene: TRBV6-6; J gene: TRBJ1-5; CDR3 protein: CASSLGGQPQHF
V gene: TRBV4-1; J gene: TRBJ1-2; CDR3 protein: CASSQVGWYGYTF
V gene: TRBV19; J gene: TRBJ1-1; CDR3 protein: CASSMERVSTEAFF
V gene: TRBV9; J gene: TRBJ1-3; CDR3 protein: CASSVDSSSGNTIYF
V gene: TRBV5-1; J gene: TRBJ2-4; CDR3 protein: CASSLGDSGYKNIQYF
V gene: TRBV5-8; J gene: TRBJ2-2; CDR3 protein: CASSLAGASGELFF
V gene: TRBV7-2; J gene: TRBJ2-7; CDR3 protein: CASSPSGRAGEQYF
V gene: TRBV5-1; J gene: TRBJ2-1; CDR3 protein: CASSSEGQGYNEQFF